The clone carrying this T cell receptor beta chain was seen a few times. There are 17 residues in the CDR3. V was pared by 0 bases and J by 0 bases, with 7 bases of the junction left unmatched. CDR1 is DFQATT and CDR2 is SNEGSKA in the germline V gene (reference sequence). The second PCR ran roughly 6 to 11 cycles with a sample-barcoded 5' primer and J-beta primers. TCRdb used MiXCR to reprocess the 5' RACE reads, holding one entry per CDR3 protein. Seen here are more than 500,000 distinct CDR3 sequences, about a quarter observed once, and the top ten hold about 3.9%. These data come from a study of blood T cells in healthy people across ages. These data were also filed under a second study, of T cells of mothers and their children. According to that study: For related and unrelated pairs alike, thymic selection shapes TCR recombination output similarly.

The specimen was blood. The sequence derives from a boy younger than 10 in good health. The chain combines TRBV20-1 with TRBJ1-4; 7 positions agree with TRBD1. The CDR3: CSARDGTALTTNEKLFF. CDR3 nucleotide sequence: TGCAGTGCTAGAGACGGGACAGCCCTAACAACTAATGAAAAACTGTTTTTT.